Reported below is one T cell receptor (beta chain). This specimen belongs to a study of T cell responses to AZD1222 COVID-19 vaccine. The repertoire was sequenced with immunoSEQ multiplex PCR; TCRdb's copy has only in-frame clones and lacks some. The sample lists approximately 150,000 clones, around 94% occurring once. The sequencing used peripheral blood, collected 28 days after the second AZD1222 dose. This TCR was sampled from an adult who received the AZD1222 COVID-19 vaccine.

DNA of the CDR3: TGTGCCAGAATCCCTCCCGACGGGTGTAATGAAAAACTGTTTTTT. Its translation: CARIPPDGCNEKLFF. The chain has TRBV5-3 and TRBJ1-4, with D unclear. TRBV5-3 is designated an ORF whose function remains uncertain. The CDR3 runs 15 residues. Trimming took 6 bases from V and 4 from J, leaving 16 bases between them.